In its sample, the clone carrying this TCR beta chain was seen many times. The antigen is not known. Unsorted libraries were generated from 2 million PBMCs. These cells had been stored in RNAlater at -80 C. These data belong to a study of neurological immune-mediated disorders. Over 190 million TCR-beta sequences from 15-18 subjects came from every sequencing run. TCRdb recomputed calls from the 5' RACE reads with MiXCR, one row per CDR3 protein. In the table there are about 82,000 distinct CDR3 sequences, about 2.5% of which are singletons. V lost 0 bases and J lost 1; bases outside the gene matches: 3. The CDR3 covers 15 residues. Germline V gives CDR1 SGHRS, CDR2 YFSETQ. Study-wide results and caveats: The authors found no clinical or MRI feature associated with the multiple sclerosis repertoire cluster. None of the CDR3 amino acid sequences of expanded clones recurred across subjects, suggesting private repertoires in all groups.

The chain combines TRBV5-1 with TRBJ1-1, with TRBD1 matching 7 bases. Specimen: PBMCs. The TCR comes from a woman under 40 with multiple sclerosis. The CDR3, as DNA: TGCGCCAGCAGCTTGGTACAGGGGACGAACACTGAAGCTTTCTTT. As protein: CASSLVQGTNTEAFF.